This T cell receptor (beta chain) was captured in a study of shared clonotypes between healthy human individuals. Adults of Caucasian background living in Nashville, Tennessee made up all donors. Germline values: CDR1 MRHNA, CDR2 SNTAGT. The CDR3 loop spans 13 amino acids. V was clipped by 2 bases and J by 10 bases, with 12 bases between them. Splitting of each subset's genomic DNA was done evenly across several immunoSEQ plates. Sequencing used immunoSEQ multiplex PCR; TCRdb keeps in-frame clones, though not all of them. The sample consists of fewer than 550,000 clones, 60% to 80% of them appearing once.

The chain has TRBV6-4 and TRBJ2-1; D not certain. The clonotype comes from a woman aged 35 to 49 in good health. Some clones in this sample may be carry-over from other donors' samples. The sequencing sample was made of PBMCs. Written as DNA, the CDR3 is TGTGCCAGCAGTGACGCTCAGGAGAGGGAGCAGTTCTTC. Translation: CASSDAQEREQFF.